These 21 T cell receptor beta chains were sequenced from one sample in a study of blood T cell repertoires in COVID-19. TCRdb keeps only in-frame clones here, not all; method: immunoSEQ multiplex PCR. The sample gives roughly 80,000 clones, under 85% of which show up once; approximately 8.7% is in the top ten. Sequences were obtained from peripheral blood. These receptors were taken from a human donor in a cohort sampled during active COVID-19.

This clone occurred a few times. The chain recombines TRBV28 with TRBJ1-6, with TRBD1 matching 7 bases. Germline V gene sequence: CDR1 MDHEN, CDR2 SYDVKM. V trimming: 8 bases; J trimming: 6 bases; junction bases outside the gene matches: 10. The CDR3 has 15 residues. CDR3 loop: CASPGEGATNSPLHF. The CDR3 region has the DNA TGTGCCAGCCCCGGTGAGGGGGCGACTAATTCACCCCTCCACTTT.

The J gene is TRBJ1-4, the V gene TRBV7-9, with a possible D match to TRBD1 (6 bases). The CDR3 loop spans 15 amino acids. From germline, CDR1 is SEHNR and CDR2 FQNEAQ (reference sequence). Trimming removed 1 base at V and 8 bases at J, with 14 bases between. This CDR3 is CASSLGGQGTEKLFF. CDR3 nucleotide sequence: TGTGCCAGCAGCTTAGGGGGCCAGGGGACGGAAAAACTGTTTTTT.

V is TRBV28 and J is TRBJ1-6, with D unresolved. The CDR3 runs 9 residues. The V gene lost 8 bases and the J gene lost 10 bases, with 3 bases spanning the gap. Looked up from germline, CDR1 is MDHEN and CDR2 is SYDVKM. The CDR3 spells CASGSPLHF. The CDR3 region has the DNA TGTGCCAGCGGCTCACCCCTCCACTTT.

Here the CDR3 DNA reads TGTGCCAGCAGGGGAGTGGGGGGCTCCTACGAGCAGTACTTC. Its translation is CASRGVGGSYEQYF. The gene calls are TRBV27 and TRBJ2-7; TRBD2 might be the D (6 bases). The CDR3 is 14 residues long. Germline CDR1 and CDR2: MNHEY and SMNVEV (reference sequence). V gave up 6 bases and J gave up 0 bases, with 12 bases separating them.

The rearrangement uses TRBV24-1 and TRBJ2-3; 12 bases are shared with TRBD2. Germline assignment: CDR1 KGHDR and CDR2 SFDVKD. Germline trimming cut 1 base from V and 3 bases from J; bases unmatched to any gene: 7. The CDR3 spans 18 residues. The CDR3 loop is CATSDFGTSGGWTDTQYF. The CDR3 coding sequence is TGTGCCACCAGTGATTTCGGAACTAGCGGGGGGTGGACAGATACGCAGTATTTT.

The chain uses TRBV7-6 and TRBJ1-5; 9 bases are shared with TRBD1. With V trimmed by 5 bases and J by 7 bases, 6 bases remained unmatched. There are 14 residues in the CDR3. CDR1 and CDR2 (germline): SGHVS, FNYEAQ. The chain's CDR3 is CASSLTGGGQPQHF. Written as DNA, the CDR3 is TGTGCCAGCAGCCTGACAGGGGGTGGACAGCCCCAGCATTTT.

The CDR3 nucleotides are TGCGCCAGCAGCCTAACTAGCGGGAGGTTAGGTGAGCAGTTCTTC. Encoded protein: CASSLTSGRLGEQFF. The chain employs TRBV5-1 and TRBJ2-1; 12 bases match TRBD2. Germline-derived CDR1 and CDR2 are SGHRS and YFSETQ. The CDR3 sequence is 15 residues long. V shed 4 bases and J 9 bases; nucleotides not matched to a gene: 8.

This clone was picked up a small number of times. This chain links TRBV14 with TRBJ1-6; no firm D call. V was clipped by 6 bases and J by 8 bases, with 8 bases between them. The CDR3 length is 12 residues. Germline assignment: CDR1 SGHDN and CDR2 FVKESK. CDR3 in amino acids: CASRDSYSPLHF. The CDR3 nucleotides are TGTGCCAGCAGGGACTCCTATTCACCCCTCCACTTT.

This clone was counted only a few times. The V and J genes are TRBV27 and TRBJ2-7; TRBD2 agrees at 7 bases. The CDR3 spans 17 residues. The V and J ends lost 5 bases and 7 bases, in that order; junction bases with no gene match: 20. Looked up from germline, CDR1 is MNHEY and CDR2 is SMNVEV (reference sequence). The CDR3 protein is CASSPTYSTSRPLEQYF. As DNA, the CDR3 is TGTGCCAGCAGTCCGACCTACTCGACTAGCAGACCTTTGGAGCAGTACTTC.

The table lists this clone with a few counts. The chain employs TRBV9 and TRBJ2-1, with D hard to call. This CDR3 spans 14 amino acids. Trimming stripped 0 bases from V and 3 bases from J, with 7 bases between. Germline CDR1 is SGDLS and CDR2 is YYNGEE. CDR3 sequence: CASSVDGRYNEQFF. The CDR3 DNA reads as TGTGCCAGCAGCGTAGATGGCCGCTACAATGAGCAGTTCTTC.

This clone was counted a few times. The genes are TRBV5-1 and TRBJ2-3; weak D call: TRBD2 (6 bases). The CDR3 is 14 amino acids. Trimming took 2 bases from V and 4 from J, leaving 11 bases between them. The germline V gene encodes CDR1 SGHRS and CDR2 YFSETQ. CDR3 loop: CASSFPAGADTQYF. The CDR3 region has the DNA TGCGCCAGCAGCTTTCCAGCGGGCGCAGATACGCAGTATTTT.

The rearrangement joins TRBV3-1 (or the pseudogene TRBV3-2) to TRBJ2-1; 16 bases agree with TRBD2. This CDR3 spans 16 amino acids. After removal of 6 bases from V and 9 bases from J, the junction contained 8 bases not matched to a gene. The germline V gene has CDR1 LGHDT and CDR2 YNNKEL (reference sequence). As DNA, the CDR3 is TGTGCCAGCAGTCGCCCGGGACTAGCGGGAGGGGGTGAGCAGTTCTTC. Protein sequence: CASSRPGLAGGGEQFF.

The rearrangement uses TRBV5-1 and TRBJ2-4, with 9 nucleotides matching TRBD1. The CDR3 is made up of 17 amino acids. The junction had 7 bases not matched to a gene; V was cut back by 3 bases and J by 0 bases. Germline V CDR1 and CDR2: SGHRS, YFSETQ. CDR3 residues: CASSSTGTGKAKNIQYF. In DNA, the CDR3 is TGCGCCAGCAGCTCAACCGGGACAGGGAAAGCCAAAAACATTCAGTACTTC.

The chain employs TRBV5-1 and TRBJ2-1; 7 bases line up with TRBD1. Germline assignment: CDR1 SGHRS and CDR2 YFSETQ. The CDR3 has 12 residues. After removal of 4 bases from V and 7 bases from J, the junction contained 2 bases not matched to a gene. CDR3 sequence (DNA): TGCGCCAGCAGCGACAGGGAAAATGAGCAGTTCTTC. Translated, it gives CASSDRENEQFF.

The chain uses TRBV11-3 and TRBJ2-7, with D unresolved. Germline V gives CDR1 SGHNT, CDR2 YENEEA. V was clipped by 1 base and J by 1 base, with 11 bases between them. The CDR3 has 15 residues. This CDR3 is CASSLVRAPSYEQYF. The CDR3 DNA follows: TGTGCCAGCAGCTTAGTCCGCGCCCCGTCCTACGAGCAGTACTTC.

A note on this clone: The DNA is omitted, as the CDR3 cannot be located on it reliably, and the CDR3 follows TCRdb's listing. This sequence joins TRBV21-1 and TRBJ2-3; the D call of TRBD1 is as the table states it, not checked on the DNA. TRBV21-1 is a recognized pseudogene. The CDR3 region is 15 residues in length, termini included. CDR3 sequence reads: CASSKVGTGSDTQYF.

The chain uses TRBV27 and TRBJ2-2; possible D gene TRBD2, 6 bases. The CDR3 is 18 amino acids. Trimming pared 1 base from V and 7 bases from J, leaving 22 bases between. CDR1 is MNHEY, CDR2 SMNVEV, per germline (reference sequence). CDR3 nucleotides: TGTGCCAGCAGTTTATACTCCCTAGCGCCTTCGACTGGCGGGGAGCTGTTTTTT. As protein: CASSLYSLAPSTGGELFF.

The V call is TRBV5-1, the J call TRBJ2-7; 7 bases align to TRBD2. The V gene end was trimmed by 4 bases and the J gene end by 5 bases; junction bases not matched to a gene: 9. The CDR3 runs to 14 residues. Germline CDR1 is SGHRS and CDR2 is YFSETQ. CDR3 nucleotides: TGCGCCAGCAGCCCTACCCCGGGGGGAGACGAGCAGTACTTC. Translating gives CASSPTPGGDEQYF.

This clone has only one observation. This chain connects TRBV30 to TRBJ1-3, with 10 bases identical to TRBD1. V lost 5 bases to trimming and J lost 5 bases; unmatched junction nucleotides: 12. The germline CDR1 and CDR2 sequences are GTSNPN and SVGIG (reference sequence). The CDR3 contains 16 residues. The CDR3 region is CAWGPGTGAGRNTIYF. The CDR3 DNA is TGTGCCTGGGGCCCCGGGACAGGGGCGGGTAGAAACACCATATATTTT.

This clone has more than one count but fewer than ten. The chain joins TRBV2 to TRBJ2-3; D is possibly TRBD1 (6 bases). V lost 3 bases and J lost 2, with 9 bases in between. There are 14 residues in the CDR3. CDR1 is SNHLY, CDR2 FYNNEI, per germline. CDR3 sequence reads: CASSDNRDTDTQYF. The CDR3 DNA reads TGTGCCAGCAGTGATAACAGGGACACAGATACGCAGTATTTT.

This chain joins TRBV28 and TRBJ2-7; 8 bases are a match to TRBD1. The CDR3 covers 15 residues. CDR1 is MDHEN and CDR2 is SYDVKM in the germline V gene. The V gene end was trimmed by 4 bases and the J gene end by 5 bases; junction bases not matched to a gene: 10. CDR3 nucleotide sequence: TGTGCCAGCAGTTCCCCGACAGGGGTAAGGAACGAGCAGTACTTC. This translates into CASSSPTGVRNEQYF.